This TCR beta chain was sequenced in a study of Ad26.COV2.S vaccination and SARS-CoV-2 variants. Looking at the study overall: Administration of Ad26.COV2.S was intramuscular, either once or twice 56 days apart. Findings and caveats of the study: Similar non-spike TCR breadth was seen in vaccine and placebo recipients. People given the vaccine had a wider spike-specific TCR breadth than placebo recipients did.

Points on this clone: What it binds is not known.

Sequencing used immunoSEQ multiplex PCR; TCRdb keeps in-frame clones, though not all of them. Among hundreds of thousands of clones listed, more than 75% were seen once. In germline, CDR1 is SGDLS, CDR2 YYNGEE. V dropped 3 bases and J dropped 0 bases, with 17 bases sitting between them. The CDR3 length is 17 residues. Indicated treatment: about 20 received Ad26.COV2.S at low or high dose, single or two shots; about five received placebo; per-sample allocation not given. It was on day 63 after the first vaccine or placebo injection that samples were taken. Built on an Ad26 vector, the vaccine expressed Wuhan-strain SARS-CoV-2 spike.

The clonotype was recovered from a person between 18 and 60 years old who received the Ad26.COV2.S COVID-19 vaccine or a placebo. V is TRBV9 and J is TRBJ2-3; D not certain. This material consisted of peripheral blood, taken in a trial of Ad26.COV2.S vaccine versus placebo. The CDR3 coding sequence is TGTGCCAGCAGCGCCACATCTGGGTCCAGAAGCACAGATACGCAGTATTTT. This codes for CASSATSGSRSTDTQYF.